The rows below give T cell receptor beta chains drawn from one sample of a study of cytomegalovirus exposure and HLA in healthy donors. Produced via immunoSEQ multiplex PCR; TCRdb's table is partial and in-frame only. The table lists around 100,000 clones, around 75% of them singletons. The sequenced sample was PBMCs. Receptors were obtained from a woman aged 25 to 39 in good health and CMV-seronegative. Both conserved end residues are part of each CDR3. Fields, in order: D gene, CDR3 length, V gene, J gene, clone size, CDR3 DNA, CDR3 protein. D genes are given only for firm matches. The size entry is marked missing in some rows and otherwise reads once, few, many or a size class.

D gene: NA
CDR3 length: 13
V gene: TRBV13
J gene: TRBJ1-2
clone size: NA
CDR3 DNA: TGTGCCAGCAGTCCCCGGCAGGGCTATGGCTACACCTTC
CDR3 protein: CASSPRQGYGYTF

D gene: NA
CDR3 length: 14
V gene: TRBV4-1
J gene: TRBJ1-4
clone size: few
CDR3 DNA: TGCGCCAGCAGCCACCCAGACATTAATGAAAAACTGTTTTTT
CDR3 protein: CASSHPDINEKLFF

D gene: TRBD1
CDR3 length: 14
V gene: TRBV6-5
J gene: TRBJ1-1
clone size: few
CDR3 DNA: TGTGCCAGCAGTTGGGACAGGAGTAACACTGAAGCTTTCTTT
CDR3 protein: CASSWDRSNTEAFF

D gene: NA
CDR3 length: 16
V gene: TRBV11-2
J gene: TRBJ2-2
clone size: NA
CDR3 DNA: TGTGCCAGCCTAGGTCCCGGGCCAGAGGGCGCCGGGGAGCTGTTTTTT
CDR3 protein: CASLGPGPEGAGELFF

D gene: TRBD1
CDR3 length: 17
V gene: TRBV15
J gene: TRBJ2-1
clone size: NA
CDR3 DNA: TGTGCCACCAGCAAACCGGGACAGGGGTTCTCCTACAATGAGCAGTTCTTC
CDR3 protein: CATSKPGQGFSYNEQFF

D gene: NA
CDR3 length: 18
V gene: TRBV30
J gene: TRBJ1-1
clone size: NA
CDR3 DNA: TGTGCCGGACGAACCCGGAAGGGTACTAGCCACTTGAACACTGAAGCTTTCTTT
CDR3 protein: CAGRTRKGTSHLNTEAFF

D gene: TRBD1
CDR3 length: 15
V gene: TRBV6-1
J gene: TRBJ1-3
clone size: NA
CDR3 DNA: TGTGCCAGCAGTGGGGGACAGCCCATTGGAAACACCATATATTTT
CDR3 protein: CASSGGQPIGNTIYF

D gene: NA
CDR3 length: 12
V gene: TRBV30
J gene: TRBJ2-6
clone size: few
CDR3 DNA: TGTGCCTGGAGTCGTGGGGCCAACGTCCTGACTTTC
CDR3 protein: CAWSRGANVLTF

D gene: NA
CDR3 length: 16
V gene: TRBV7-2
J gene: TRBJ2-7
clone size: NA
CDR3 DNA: TGTGCCAGCCAAGCAGTGGCAGGCCTCCTTTCTGGGGAGCAGTACTTC
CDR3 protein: CASQAVAGLLSGEQYF

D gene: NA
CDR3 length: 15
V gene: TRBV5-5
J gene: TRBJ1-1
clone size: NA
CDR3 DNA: TGTGCCAGCAGCTTTTACCAGGGATCTGACACTGAAGCTTTCTTT
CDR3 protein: CASSFYQGSDTEAFF

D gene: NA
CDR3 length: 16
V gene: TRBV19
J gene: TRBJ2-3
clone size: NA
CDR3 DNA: TGTGCCAGTAGTAGGGGGCGATGGGTGGTAGAAGATACGCAGTATTTT
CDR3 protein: CASSRGRWVVEDTQYF

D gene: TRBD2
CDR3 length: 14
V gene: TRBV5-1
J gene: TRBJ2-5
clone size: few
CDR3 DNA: TGCGCCAGCAGCGCCGGGACTAGCCCAGAGACCCAGTACTTC
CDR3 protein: CASSAGTSPETQYF

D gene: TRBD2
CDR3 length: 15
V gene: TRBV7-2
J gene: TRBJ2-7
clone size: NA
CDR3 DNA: TGTGCCAGCAGCTTAGCGACTAGCAGCTCCTACGAGCAGTACTTC
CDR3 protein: CASSLATSSSYEQYF

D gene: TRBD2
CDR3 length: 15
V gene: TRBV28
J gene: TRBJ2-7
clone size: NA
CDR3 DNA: TGTGCCAGCAGTCTAGCCGGGACTAGGGGCTACGAGCAGTACTTC
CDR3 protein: CASSLAGTRGYEQYF

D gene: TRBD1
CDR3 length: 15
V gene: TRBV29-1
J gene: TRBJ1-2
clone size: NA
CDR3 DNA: TGCAGCGTTGGGGGACAGGGCCCCCCTAACTATGGCTACACCTTC
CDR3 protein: CSVGGQGPPNYGYTF

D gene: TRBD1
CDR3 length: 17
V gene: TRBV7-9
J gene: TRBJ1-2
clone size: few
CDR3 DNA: TGTGCCAGCAGCTTAGGTGGGGGGACAGGGATCGGCTATGGCTACACCTTC
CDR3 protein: CASSLGGGTGIGYGYTF

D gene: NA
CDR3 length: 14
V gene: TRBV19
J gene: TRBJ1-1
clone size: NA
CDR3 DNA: TGTGCCAGTAGTATCGCGGGGCTCAAAACTGAAGCTTTCTTT
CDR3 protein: CASSIAGLKTEAFF

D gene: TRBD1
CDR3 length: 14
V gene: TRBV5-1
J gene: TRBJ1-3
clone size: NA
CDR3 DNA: TGCGCCAGCAGACTGGACAGGGCCGGAAACACCATATATTTT
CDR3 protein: CASRLDRAGNTIYF

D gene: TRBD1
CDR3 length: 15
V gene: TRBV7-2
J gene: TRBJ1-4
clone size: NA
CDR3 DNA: TGTGCCAGCAGCCTCCAGGGGGTATGGAATGAAAAACTGTTTTTT
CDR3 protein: CASSLQGVWNEKLFF

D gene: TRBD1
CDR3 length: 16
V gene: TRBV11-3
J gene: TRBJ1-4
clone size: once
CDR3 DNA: TGTGCCAGCAGCTTAAGGTCCGACAGGGGAAGTGAAAAACTGTTTTTT
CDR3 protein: CASSLRSDRGSEKLFF

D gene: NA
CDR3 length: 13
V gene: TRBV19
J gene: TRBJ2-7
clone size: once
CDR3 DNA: TGTGCCAGTAGTAGCGGCAACTCCTACGAGCAGTACTTC
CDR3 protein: CASSSGNSYEQYF

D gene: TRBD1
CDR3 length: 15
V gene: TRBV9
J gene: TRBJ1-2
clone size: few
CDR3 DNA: TGTGCCAGCAGCGTAGACGGGACAGTTAACTATGGCTACACCTTC
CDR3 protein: CASSVDGTVNYGYTF

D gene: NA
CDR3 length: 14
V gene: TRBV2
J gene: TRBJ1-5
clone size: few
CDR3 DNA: TGTGCCAGCAGTGGCTGGGAAGGGGATCAGCCCCAGCATTTT
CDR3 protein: CASSGWEGDQPQHF

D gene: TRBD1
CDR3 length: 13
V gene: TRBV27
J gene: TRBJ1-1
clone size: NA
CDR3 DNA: TGTGCCAGCCGGGACAGGGGGCGAGAACGTGCTTTCTTT
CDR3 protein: CASRDRGRERAFF

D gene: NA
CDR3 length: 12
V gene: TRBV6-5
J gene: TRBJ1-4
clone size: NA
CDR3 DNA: TGTGCCAGCAAACAGGGAAGTGAAAAACTGTTTTTT
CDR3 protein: CASKQGSEKLFF

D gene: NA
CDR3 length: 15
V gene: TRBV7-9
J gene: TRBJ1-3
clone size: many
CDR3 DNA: TGTGCCAGCAGCCTCTTCTCGGTCTCTGGAAACACCATATATTTT
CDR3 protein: CASSLFSVSGNTIYF

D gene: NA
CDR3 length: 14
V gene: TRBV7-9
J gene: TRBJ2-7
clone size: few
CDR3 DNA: TGTGCCAGCAGCTTAGAAGGGCAGGGGCGGAAGCAGTACTTC
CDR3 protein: CASSLEGQGRKQYF

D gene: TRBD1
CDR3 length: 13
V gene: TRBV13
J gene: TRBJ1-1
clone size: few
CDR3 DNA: TGTGCCAGCGATCAGCAGGGGGACACTGAAGCTTTCTTT
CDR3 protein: CASDQQGDTEAFF

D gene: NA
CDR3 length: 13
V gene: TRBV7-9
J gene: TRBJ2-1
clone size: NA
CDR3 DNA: TGTGCCAGCAGCTTTCCCGGTACCAATGAGCAGTTCTTC
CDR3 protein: CASSFPGTNEQFF

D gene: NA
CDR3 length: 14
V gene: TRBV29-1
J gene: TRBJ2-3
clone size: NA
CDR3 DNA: TGCAGCGCCGCGGGACCGTCAATTGCAAATACGCAGTATTTT
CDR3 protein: CSAAGPSIANTQYF

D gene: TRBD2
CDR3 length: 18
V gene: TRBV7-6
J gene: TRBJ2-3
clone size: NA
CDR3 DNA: TGTGCCAGCAGCTTAAGAGCGGGGGGCCTTCCGGGGACAGATACGCAGTATTTT
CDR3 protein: CASSLRAGGLPGTDTQYF

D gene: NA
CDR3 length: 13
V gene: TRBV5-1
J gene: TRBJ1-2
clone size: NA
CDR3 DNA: TGCGCCAGCAGCTTGGAGGGGAATTATGGCTACACCTTC
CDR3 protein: CASSLEGNYGYTF

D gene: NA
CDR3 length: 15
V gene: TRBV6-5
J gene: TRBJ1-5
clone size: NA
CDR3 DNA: TGTGCCAGCAGGAGGAGTTACGGTAGCAATCAGCCCCAGCATTTT
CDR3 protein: CASRRSYGSNQPQHF

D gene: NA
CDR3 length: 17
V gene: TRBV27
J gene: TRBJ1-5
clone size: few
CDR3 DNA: TGTGCCAGCAGTTTATCGCATTCCTTGGGCGGCAATCAGCCCCAGCATTTT
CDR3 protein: CASSLSHSLGGNQPQHF

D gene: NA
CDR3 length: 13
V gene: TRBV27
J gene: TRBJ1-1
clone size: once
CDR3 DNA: TGTGCCAGCCAGGAACAAAAGAACACTGAAGCTTTCTTT
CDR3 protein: CASQEQKNTEAFF

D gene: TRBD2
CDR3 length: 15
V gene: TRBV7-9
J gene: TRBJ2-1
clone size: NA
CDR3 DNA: TGTGCCAGCAGGCCAAAGCGGGAGGGCCAGGATGAGCAGTTCTTC
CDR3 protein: CASRPKREGQDEQFF

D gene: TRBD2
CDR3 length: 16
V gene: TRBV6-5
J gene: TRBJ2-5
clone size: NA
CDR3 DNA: TGTGCCAGCAGTTACGACTTTAGCGGGAGTGGTGAGACCCAGTACTTC
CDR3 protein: CASSYDFSGSGETQYF

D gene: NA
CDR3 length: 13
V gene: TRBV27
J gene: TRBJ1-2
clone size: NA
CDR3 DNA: TGTGCCAGCAGTTTATTCAAAAACTATGGCTACACCTTC
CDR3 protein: CASSLFKNYGYTF

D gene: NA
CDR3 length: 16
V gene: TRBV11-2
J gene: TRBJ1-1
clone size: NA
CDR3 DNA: TGTGCCAGCAGCTTAGATGGGTGGGCATTGAACACTGAAGCTTTCTTT
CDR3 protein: CASSLDGWALNTEAFF

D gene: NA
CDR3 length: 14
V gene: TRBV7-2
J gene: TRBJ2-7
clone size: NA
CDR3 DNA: TGTGCCAGCAGCTTAAAGAGCGGGCCCTACGAGCAGTACTTC
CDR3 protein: CASSLKSGPYEQYF

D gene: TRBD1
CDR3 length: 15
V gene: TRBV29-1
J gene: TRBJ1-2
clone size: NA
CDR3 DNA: TGCAGCGTTGTCCCTCCGGACAGGGGAATGGGTGGCTACACCTTC
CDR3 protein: CSVVPPDRGMGGYTF

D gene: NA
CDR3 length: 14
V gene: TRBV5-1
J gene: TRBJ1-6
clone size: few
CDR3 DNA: TGCGCCAGCAGCTCTCAGGGACTCAGATCACCCCTCCACTTT
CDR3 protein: CASSSQGLRSPLHF

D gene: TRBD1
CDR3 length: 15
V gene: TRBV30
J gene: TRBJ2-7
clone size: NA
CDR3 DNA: TGTGCCTGGAGTGTCGGAACAGGGGGCTCCTACGAGCAGTACTTC
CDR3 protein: CAWSVGTGGSYEQYF

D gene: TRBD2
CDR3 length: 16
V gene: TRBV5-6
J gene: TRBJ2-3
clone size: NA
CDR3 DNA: TGTGCCAGCAGTCTTGGACTAGCGGGGTTCACAGATACGCAGTATTTT
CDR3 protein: CASSLGLAGFTDTQYF

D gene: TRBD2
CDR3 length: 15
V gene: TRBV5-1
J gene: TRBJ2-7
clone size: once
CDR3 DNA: TGCGCCAGCAGCTCGGCCGTCGGCGGGGGAGGGGAGCAGTACTTC
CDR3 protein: CASSSAVGGGGEQYF